The 20 T cell receptor beta chains in this list originate from one sample, sequenced in a study of regulatory T cells in long-lasting Graves disease. The time point here: newly diagnosed GD, antithyroid drugs for less than 3 months. The TCR library was made from RNA extracted from PBMCs. Sequencing libraries for TCR beta were prepared with iRepertoire HTBI primers and Arm-PCR of CDR3 regions. In TCRdb, the multiplex PCR reads were re-called with MiXCR into one record per CDR3 protein. The profile covers some 560,000 distinct CDR3 sequences, with about 16% appearing a single time and 20% to 25% taken by the ten largest. The sample was also reused in another study, on T cells in Graves' hyperthyroidism and ophthalmopathy.

The source material was peripheral blood mononuclear cells (PBMCs), sampled at new diagnosis, from a patient treated with antithyroid drugs. The receptors were sampled from a woman aged 35-65 years with Graves disease.

This clonotype has a count of ten or more. The chain couples TRBV12-3 or TRBV12-4 to TRBJ1-1; tentatively, D is TRBD1 (5 bases). This CDR3 is 14 amino acids long. V lost 4 bases, J lost 1 base, and 10 bases lay in between. The CDR3 loop is CASSSLTANTEAFF. CDR3 nucleotide sequence: TGTGCCAGCAGTTCTTTGACAGCGAACACTGAAGCTTTCTTT.

There are a few counts of this clonotype. The chain employs TRBV5-1 and TRBJ2-3; the D is unclear. The V end lost 5 bases, the J end lost 0 bases, and 7 bases lay between the germline ends. Germline CDR1 and CDR2: SGHRS and YFSETQ. The CDR3 runs to 13 residues. For the CDR3, the DNA is TGCGCCAGCAGGGTGGAGAGCACAGATACGCAGTATTTT. Its protein is CASRVESTDTQYF.

The rearrangement joins TRBV5-1 to TRBJ2-5; D uncertain. Germline V gene lookup returns CDR1 SGHRS and CDR2 YFSETQ. Trimming pared 1 base from V and 1 base from J, leaving 8 bases between. This CDR3 comprises 14 residues. The CDR3 here is CASSLNPLQETQYF. CDR3 in DNA: TGCGCCAGCAGCTTGAATCCACTCCAAGAGACCCAGTACTTC.

The rearrangement joins TRBV6-2 or TRBV6-3 to TRBJ2-3; maybe TRBD1 (6 bases). Germline CDR1 MNHEY, CDR2 SVGEGT. The CDR3 extends over 16 amino acids. Deletions cut 0 bases from V and 4 bases from J, with 14 bases between. The CDR3, as DNA: TGTGCCAGCAGTTACTCTCGGGACAAGAAATCAGATACGCAGTATTTT. Amino acid sequence: CASSYSRDKKSDTQYF.

At least ten counts were recorded for this clonotype. V and J are TRBV30 and TRBJ1-6; D remains ambiguous. V lost 0 bases and J lost 10, with 7 bases in between. This CDR3 has 12 residues. Looked up from germline, CDR1 is GTSNPN and CDR2 is SVGIG (reference sequence). CDR3 residues: CAWSVSGSPLHF. CDR3 bases: TGTGCCTGGAGTGTATCCGGATCACCCCTCCACTTT.

This clonotype was picked up many times. The J gene is TRBJ2-7, the V gene TRBV30; either TRBD1 or TRBD2 may fit D (6 bases each). Germline V gene lookup returns CDR1 GTSNPN and CDR2 SVGIG (reference sequence). The CDR3 runs 13 residues. With 3 bases removed from V and 5 bases from J, the gap between germline ends came to 14 bases. CDR3 nucleotide sequence: TGTGCCTGGAGGCGTACCGGGGGCAACGAGCAGTACTTC. It codes for CAWRRTGGNEQYF.

This clonotype came up many times. The genes are TRBV20-1 and TRBJ2-1, with 7 bases matching TRBD2. CDR1 is DFQATT, CDR2 SNEGSKA, per germline (reference sequence). The CDR3 length is 13 residues. J was trimmed by 4 bases and V by 1 base; bases with no gene match: 1. The CDR3 DNA sequence: TGCAGTGCTAGAGTGGGGGGGTACAATGAGCAGTTCTTC. Protein product: CSARVGGYNEQFF.

The chain employs TRBV7-9 and TRBJ1-2, with 10 nucleotides matching TRBD1. CDR3 length equals 16 residues. V lost 5 bases and J lost 1; bases outside the gene matches: 7. Germline loops: CDR1 SEHNR, CDR2 FQNEAQ (reference sequence). In nucleotides, the CDR3 is TGTGCCAGCAGCCCTACCGGGACAGGGGTTAACTATGGCTACACCTTC. The encoded protein is CASSPTGTGVNYGYTF.

V usage is TRBV7-9 and J usage is TRBJ2-5; unclear D gene. The CDR3 runs 13 residues. The germline V gene encodes CDR1 SEHNR and CDR2 FQNEAQ (reference sequence). V gave up 4 bases and J gave up 0 bases, with 6 bases separating them. CDR3 in amino acids: CASSSANQETQYF. CDR3 in DNA: TGTGCCAGCAGCTCAGCAAACCAAGAGACCCAGTACTTC. Variable domain in full (rest from reference TRBV7-9 and TRBJ2-5): DTGVSQNPRHKITKRGQNVTFRCDPISEHNRLYWYRQTLGQGPEFLTYFQNEAQLEKSRLLSDRFSAERPKGSFSTLEIQRTEQGDSAMYLCASSSANQETQYFGPGTRLLVL.

There are a few counts of this clonotype. The chain links TRBV6-2 or TRBV6-3 to TRBJ1-2; D call uncertain. Germline lookup yields CDR1 MNHEY and CDR2 SVGEGT. The V end was cut by 5 bases, the J end by 0 bases, with 10 bases between. There are 14 residues in the CDR3. The CDR3 spells CASSEGYTNYGYTF. The CDR3 bases are TGTGCCAGCAGTGAAGGGTACACTAACTATGGCTACACCTTC.

This clonotype was recorded only once. This rearrangement joins TRBV10-3 to TRBJ1-2; TRBD1 aligns across 8 bases. V was clipped by 4 bases and J by 3 bases; unmatched bases: 7. The CDR3 is made up of 15 amino acids. Per germline, CDR1 ENHRY and CDR2 SYGVKD. The CDR3 loop is CAISGGQGADYGYTF. In DNA, the CDR3 is TGTGCCATCAGTGGTGGGCAGGGGGCGGACTATGGCTACACCTTC.

This clonotype was recorded many times. The rearrangement uses TRBV20-1 and TRBJ1-4, with D possibly TRBD1 on 5 matching bases. This CDR3 contains 12 residues. In germline, CDR1 is DFQATT, CDR2 SNEGSKA (reference sequence). Trimming removed 5 bases from V and 3 bases from J, with 7 bases in between. The CDR3 DNA reads TGCAGTGCTCCGGGGGCTAATGAAAAACTGTTTTTT. This sequence encodes CSAPGANEKLFF.

This clonotype was seen many times. V is TRBV28 and J is TRBJ2-5; TRBD1 agrees at 7 bases. Trimming cost V 3 bases and J 5 bases; bases outside gene matches: 6. CDR1 and CDR2 (germline): MDHEN, SYDVKM. There are 14 residues in the CDR3. The CDR3 sequence: CASSFGTRGETQYF. Written as DNA, the CDR3 is TGTGCCAGCAGTTTCGGGACCAGGGGGGAGACCCAGTACTTC. The full variable domain, completed using reference TRBV28 and TRBJ2-5, is DVKVTQSSRYLVKRTGEKVFLECVQDMDHENMFWYRQDPGLGLRLIYFSYDVKMKEKGDIPEGYSVSREKKERFSLILESASTNQTSMYLCASSFGTRGETQYFGPGTRLLVL.

This clonotype was recorded many times. V gene TRBV2 combines with J gene TRBJ2-7, with TRBD2 matching 7 bases. The trim removed 1 base at V and 5 bases at J, leaving 5 bases unmatched. The length of the CDR3 is 14 residues. Germline V gene sequence: CDR1 SNHLY, CDR2 FYNNEI. This chain's CDR3 is CASSEGTRFDEQYF. CDR3 bases: TGTGCCAGCAGTGAAGGGACTAGGTTCGACGAGCAGTACTTC.

This rearrangement joins TRBV5-1 to TRBJ1-6; the match to TRBD1 covers 7 bases. The CDR3 contains 16 residues. V was pared by 0 bases and J by 7 bases, with 7 bases of the junction left unmatched. The germline CDR1 and CDR2 sequences are SGHRS and YFSETQ. CDR3 region: CASSLGSGTANSPLHF. DNA for the CDR3: TGCGCCAGCAGCTTGGGATCCGGGACAGCAAATTCACCCCTCCACTTT. Full variable domain (outside the CDR3, taken from reference TRBV5-1 and TRBJ1-6): KAGVTQTPRYLIKTRGQQVTLSCSPISGHRSVSWYQQTPGQGLQFLFEYFSETQRNKGNFPGRFSGRQFSNSRSEMNVSTLELGDSALYLCASSLGSGTANSPLHFGNGTRLTVT.

The table lists this clonotype with a few counts. The V call is TRBV29-1, the J call TRBJ1-1; 7 bases match TRBD1. Germline V gene data show CDR1 as SQVTM and CDR2 as ANQGSEA. Trimming at V came to 7 bases and at J to 1 base, leaving 9 bases not matched to a gene. This CDR3 is built from 14 residues. The chain's CDR3 is CSARQGPRNTEAFF. In DNA form, the CDR3 reads TGCAGCGCCAGACAGGGCCCAAGGAACACTGAAGCTTTCTTT.

The CDR3 region has the DNA TGTGCCAGCAGCTTAGATTTGGGCCTAGGGGAGTTCTTC. This gives the protein CASSLDLGLGEFF. This sequence joins TRBV5-6 and TRBJ2-1; D is perhaps TRBD1 (5 bases). V was clipped by 2 bases and J by 14 bases, with 17 bases between them. The CDR3 contains 13 residues. CDR1 SGHDT and CDR2 YYEEEE come from the germline V gene.

This clonotype was seen only a few times. CDR3 residues: CASSWGTGPEQYF. The CDR3 bases are TGTGCCAGCAGTTGGGGGACAGGGCCCGAGCAGTACTTC. The chain recombines TRBV6-5 with TRBJ2-7; the match to TRBD1 covers 9 bases. Germline V gene data show CDR1 as MNHEY and CDR2 as SVGAGI. The CDR3 covers 13 residues. Trimming at V came to 4 bases and at J to 6 bases, leaving 4 bases not matched to a gene.

This clonotype came up a few times. The CDR3: CSARDPGQGEGYTF. CDR3 nucleotide sequence: TGCAGTGCTAGGGATCCGGGACAGGGCGAAGGCTACACCTTC. V gene TRBV20-1 combines with J gene TRBJ1-2, with 9 bases fitting TRBD1. The CDR3 sequence is 14 residues long. V lost 3 bases and J lost 8; bases outside the gene matches: 10. Germline loops: CDR1 DFQATT, CDR2 SNEGSKA (reference sequence).

The chain links TRBV28 to TRBJ2-1; 8 positions agree with TRBD1. The CDR3 is 17 amino acids. The V and J ends lost 4 bases and 3 bases, in that order; junction bases with no gene match: 11. Germline V CDR1 and CDR2: MDHEN, SYDVKM. In nucleotides, the CDR3 is TGTGCCAGCAGTTATATCCCAGGGGGCTACAACTACAATGAGCAGTTCTTC. It is translated as CASSYIPGGYNYNEQFF.